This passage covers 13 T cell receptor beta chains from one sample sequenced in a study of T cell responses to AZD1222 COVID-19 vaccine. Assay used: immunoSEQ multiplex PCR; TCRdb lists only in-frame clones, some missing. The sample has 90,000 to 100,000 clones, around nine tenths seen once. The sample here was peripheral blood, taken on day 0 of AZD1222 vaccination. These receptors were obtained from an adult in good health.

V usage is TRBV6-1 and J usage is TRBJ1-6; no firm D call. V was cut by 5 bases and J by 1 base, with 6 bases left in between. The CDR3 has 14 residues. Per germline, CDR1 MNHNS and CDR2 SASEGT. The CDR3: CASSIGSYNSPLHF. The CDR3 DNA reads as TGTGCCAGCAGTATAGGATCCTATAATTCACCCCTCCACTTT.

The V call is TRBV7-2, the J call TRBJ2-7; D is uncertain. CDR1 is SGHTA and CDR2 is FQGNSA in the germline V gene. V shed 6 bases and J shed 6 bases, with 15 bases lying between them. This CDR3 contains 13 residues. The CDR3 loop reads CASSSGLVPEQYF. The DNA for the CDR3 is TGTGCCAGCAGTTCGGGCCTAGTTCCCGAGCAGTACTTC.

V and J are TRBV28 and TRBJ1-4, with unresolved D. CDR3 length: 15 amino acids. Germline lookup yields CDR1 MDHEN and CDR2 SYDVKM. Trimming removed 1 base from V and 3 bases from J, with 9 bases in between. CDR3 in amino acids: CASSLFSFPNEKLFF. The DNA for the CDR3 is TGTGCCAGCAGTTTATTCTCGTTCCCTAATGAAAAACTGTTTTTT.

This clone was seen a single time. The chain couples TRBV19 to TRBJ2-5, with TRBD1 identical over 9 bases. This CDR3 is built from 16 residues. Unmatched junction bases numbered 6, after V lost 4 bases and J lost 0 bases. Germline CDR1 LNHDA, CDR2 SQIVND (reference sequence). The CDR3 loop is CASSKDRGRYQETQYF. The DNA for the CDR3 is TGTGCCAGTAGTAAGGACAGGGGACGGTACCAAGAGACCCAGTACTTC.

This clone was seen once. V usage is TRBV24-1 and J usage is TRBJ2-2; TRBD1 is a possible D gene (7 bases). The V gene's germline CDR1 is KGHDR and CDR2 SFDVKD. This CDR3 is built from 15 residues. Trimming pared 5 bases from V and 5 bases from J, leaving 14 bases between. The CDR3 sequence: CATSVRAGGTGELFF. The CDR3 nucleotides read TGTGCCACCAGTGTTCGGGCAGGGGGGACCGGGGAGCTGTTTTTT.

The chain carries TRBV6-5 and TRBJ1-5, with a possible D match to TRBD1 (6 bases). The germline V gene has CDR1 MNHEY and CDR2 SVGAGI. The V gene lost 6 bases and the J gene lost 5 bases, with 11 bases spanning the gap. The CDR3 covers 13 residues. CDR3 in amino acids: CASRAGQYQPQHF. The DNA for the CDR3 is TGTGCCAGCAGAGCCGGACAGTATCAGCCCCAGCATTTT.

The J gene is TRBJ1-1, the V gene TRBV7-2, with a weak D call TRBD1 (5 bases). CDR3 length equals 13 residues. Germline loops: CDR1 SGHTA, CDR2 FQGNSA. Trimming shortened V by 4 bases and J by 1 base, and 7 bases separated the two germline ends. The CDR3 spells CASSSQGNTEAFF. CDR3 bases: TGTGCCAGCAGCTCCCAGGGGAACACTGAAGCTTTCTTT.

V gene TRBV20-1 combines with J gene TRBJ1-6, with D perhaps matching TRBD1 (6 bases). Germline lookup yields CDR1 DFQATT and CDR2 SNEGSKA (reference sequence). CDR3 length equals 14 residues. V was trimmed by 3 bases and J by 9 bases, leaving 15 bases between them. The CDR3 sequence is CSASWGPNGSPLHF. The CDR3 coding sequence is TGCAGTGCTAGTTGGGGGCCGAATGGTTCACCCCTCCACTTT.

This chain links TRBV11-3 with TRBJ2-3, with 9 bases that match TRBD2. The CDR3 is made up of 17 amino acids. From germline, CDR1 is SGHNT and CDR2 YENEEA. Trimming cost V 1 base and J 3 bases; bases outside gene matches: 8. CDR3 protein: CASSLGGGLAYTDTQYF. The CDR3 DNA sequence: TGTGCCAGCAGCTTAGGAGGCGGACTAGCGTATACAGATACGCAGTATTTT.

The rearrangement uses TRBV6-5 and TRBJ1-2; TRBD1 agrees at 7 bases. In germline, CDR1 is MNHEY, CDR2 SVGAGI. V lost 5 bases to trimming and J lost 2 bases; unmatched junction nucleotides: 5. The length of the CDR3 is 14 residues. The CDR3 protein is CASSPLQGNYGYTF. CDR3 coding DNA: TGTGCCAGCAGTCCCCTACAGGGGAACTATGGCTACACCTTC.

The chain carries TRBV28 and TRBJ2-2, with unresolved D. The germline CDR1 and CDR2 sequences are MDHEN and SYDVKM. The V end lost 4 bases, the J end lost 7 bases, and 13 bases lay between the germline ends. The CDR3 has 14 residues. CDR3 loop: CASSYSDLGGELFF. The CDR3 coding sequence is TGTGCCAGCAGTTACAGCGACCTCGGCGGGGAGCTGTTTTTT.

In DNA form, the CDR3 reads TGTGCCAGCAGGGCCTGGGAGTACGAGCAGTACTTC. Its protein product is CASRAWEYEQYF. This chain uses TRBV6-4 with TRBJ2-7; D possibly corresponds to TRBD2 (5 bases). There are 12 residues in the CDR3. V was cut by 6 bases and J by 4 bases, with 10 bases left in between. Germline V gives CDR1 MRHNA, CDR2 SNTAGT.

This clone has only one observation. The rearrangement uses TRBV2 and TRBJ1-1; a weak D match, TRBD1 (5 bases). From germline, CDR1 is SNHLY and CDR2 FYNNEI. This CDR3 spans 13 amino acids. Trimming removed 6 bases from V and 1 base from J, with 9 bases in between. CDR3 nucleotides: TGTGCCAGCAGGGGTACAGGGAACACTGAAGCTTTCTTT. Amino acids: CASRGTGNTEAFF.